This record looks at one T cell receptor beta chain sequence and its context. The antigen is not known. Some clones are missing from TCRdb's copy, which holds only in-frame ones; the method was immunoSEQ multiplex PCR. The table lists about 2.3 million clones, approximately 90% of them singletons. The CDR3 runs 15 residues. CDR1 is SGHKS and CDR2 is YYEKEE in the germline V gene (reference sequence). The V segment lost 4 bases and the J segment 4 bases; nucleotides outside the gene matches: 8. This sample is part of a study of shared clonotypes between healthy human individuals. The study's findings and limits: Non-shared clonotypes showed lower generation probabilities than clonotypes common to all four donors.

This clonotype was obtained from a man aged 18 to 29 in good health. Some clones in this sample may be carry-over from other donors' samples. Material: naive CD4+ T cells from PBMCs. Subset: CD45RA+ positively selected. The chain recombines TRBV5-5 with TRBJ1-2; 9 bases are a match to TRBD1. This CDR3 reads CASSQGTGPIYGYTF. The CDR3 DNA reads as TGTGCCAGCAGCCAAGGGACAGGGCCTATCTATGGCTACACCTTC. Supplemented by reference TRBV5-5 and TRBJ1-2, the full variable domain reads DAGVTQSPTHLIKTRGQQVTLRCSPISGHKSVSWYQQVLGQGPQFIFQYYEKEERGRGNFPDRFSARQFPNYSSELNVNALLLGDSALYLCASSQGTGPIYGYTFGSGTRLTVV.